What follows is one TCR beta chain and its context. The sample is drawn from a study of blood T cell repertoires in COVID-19. Study details: Nucleic acid was either cDNA or gDNA, and it came from T cells, B-cell-depleted T cells, or PBMCs.

How the authors handled the data: The authors estimated nucleated cell counts from reference gene primer amplification. Profiling relied on immunoSEQ multiplex PCR, and the TCRdb table lists in-frame clones only, not all of them. V, J and clone size were drawn from that table, and D and trimming were deduced from the DNA. The data hold 200,000 to 250,000 clones, with around 86% observed a single time. This receptor was identified in a man at least 80 years old with acute or convalescent COVID-19. Sequenced sample: peripheral blood.

The CDR3 region is CAISESSVETQYF. The CDR3 DNA sequence: TGTGCCATCAGTGAGTCTAGCGTCGAGACCCAGTACTTC. The chain links TRBV10-3 to TRBJ2-5, with a possible D match to TRBD2 (5 bases). The V end was cut by 0 bases, the J end by 5 bases, with 7 bases between. CDR3 length: 13 amino acids. Germline-derived CDR1 and CDR2 are ENHRY and SYGVKD.